A single sample is the source of the 18 T cell receptor beta chains below, sequenced in a study of CD8 T cells in Susac syndrome. Random-hexamer reverse transcription was applied to about 0.5 to 1 ug RNA. TCRdb re-derived calls from the immunoSEQ multiplex PCR reads in MiXCR, one entry per CDR3 protein. The table has about 180,000 distinct CDR3 sequences, around 94% seen once. Specimen: CD4+ T cells from PBMCs. These receptors were collected from a human donor with Susac syndrome.

The chain recombines TRBV11-2 with TRBJ2-5, with TRBD2 matching over 9 bases. This CDR3 is built from 16 residues. After removal of 0 bases from V and 5 bases from J, the junction contained 7 bases not matched to a gene. Per germline, CDR1 SGHAT and CDR2 FQNNGV. CDR3 amino acids: CASSLDRRGGGETQYF. As DNA, the CDR3 is TGTGCCAGCAGCTTAGATCGGCGGGGGGGCGGGGAGACCCAGTACTTC.

V is TRBV6-5 and J is TRBJ1-1; possibly TRBD1 for D (5 bases). Germline V gene lookup returns CDR1 MNHEY and CDR2 SVGAGI. With 1 base removed from V and 7 bases from J, the gap between germline ends came to 10 bases. The CDR3 totals 13 residues. The CDR3 loop is CASSYLRGIEAFF. CDR3 nucleotide sequence: TGTGCCAGCAGTTACTTACGGGGGATTGAAGCTTTCTTT.

The chain recombines TRBV4-1 with TRBJ1-6, with D possibly TRBD1 on 5 matching bases. The V end lost 0 bases, the J end lost 10 bases, and 16 bases lay between the germline ends. This CDR3 comprises 16 residues. Germline lookup yields CDR1 MGHRA and CDR2 YSYEKL. CDR3 loop: CASSQEGLAGRSPLHF. The CDR3 region has the DNA TGCGCCAGCAGCCAAGAGGGATTAGCAGGGAGGTCACCCCTCCACTTT.

The CDR3 loop reads CASSRNGPYEQYF. The DNA of the CDR3 is TGTGCCAGTAGTCGGAACGGACCCTACGAGCAGTACTTC. V gene TRBV19 combines with J gene TRBJ2-7; no firm D call. V was shortened by 5 bases and J by 2 bases, with 10 bases between the two germline ends. The CDR3 runs 13 residues. Germline V CDR1 and CDR2: LNHDA, SQIVND (reference sequence).

V usage is TRBV6-7 and J usage is TRBJ2-7; 12 bases are a match to TRBD1. TRBV6-7 is flagged as an ORF with uncertain function. The CDR3 covers 15 residues. The V segment lost 2 bases and the J segment 5 bases; nucleotides outside the gene matches: 4. Written as DNA, the CDR3 is TGTGCCAGCAGTTACCCGGGACAGGGGGCTCACGAGCAGTACTTC. Protein sequence: CASSYPGQGAHEQYF.

The V and J genes are TRBV29-1 and TRBJ2-7; 7 nucleotides line up with TRBD2. CDR3 size: 12 residues. The trim removed 7 bases at V and 6 bases at J, leaving 9 bases unmatched. CDR1 and CDR2 (germline): SQVTM, ANQGSEA. The CDR3 nucleotides read TGCAGCGCAAGGACTAGTAGCATCGAGCAGTACTTC. Translating it yields CSARTSSIEQYF.

The chain couples TRBV12-3 or TRBV12-4 to TRBJ2-1, with 7 bases matching TRBD2. This CDR3 has 15 residues. The ends lost 7 bases at V and 5 bases at J; junction bases unmatched: 11. Written as DNA, the CDR3 is TGTGCCAGCACCTTGGGGAGGGGATCGGACAATGAGCAGTTCTTC. Its protein is CASTLGRGSDNEQFF.

The genes are TRBV25-1 and TRBJ2-3; 10 nucleotides match TRBD2. The CDR3 totals 18 residues. Looked up from germline, CDR1 is MGHDK and CDR2 is SYGVNS. J gave up 2 bases and V 1 base, and 9 bases lay outside the gene matches. CDR3 sequence reads: CASSESLAGGWFTDTQYF. The CDR3 nucleotides read TGTGCCAGCAGTGAATCCTTAGCGGGGGGCTGGTTCACAGATACGCAGTATTTT.

The chain is built from TRBV5-6 and TRBJ1-5; D remains unclear. Between the trimmed V and J ends, which lost 0 bases and 6 bases, there was a span of 7 bases. Germline CDR1 SGHDT, CDR2 YYEEEE. The CDR3 covers 13 residues. CDR3 sequence: CASSLGLSQPQHF. The CDR3, as DNA: TGTGCCAGCAGCTTGGGGTTGAGTCAGCCCCAGCATTTT.

The chain employs TRBV6-1 and TRBJ2-2, with 9 bases fitting TRBD1. CDR3 length: 16 residues. In germline, CDR1 is MNHNS, CDR2 SASEGT. The junction had 7 bases not matched to a gene; V was cut back by 7 bases and J by 1 base. The CDR3 region has the DNA TGTGCCAGCACTAGAGTGGGACAGGGGAACACCGGGGAGCTGTTTTTT. Translation: CASTRVGQGNTGELFF.

As DNA, the CDR3 is TGTGCCAGCAGCGCCAGGCGGGCCCCATGGGACACCGGGGAGCTGTTTTTT. Residues: CASSARRAPWDTGELFF. The chain carries TRBV9 and TRBJ2-2; maybe TRBD2 (5 bases). V gave up 3 bases and J gave up 3 bases, with 18 bases separating them. The CDR3 totals 17 residues. Germline CDR1 reads SGDLS; CDR2 reads YYNGEE.

This clonotype was observed a handful of times. The chain is built from TRBV20-1 and TRBJ2-1, with 8 bases that match TRBD1. The CDR3 has 12 amino acids. Germline lookup yields CDR1 DFQATT and CDR2 SNEGSKA (reference sequence). The ends lost 6 bases at V and 8 bases at J; junction bases unmatched: 6. The CDR3 loop is CSAPDRGDEQFF. The CDR3 coding sequence is TGCAGTGCCCCCGACAGGGGCGATGAGCAGTTCTTC.

V and J are TRBV6-4 and TRBJ2-7, with D possibly being TRBD1 or TRBD2 (5 bases each). V lost 3 bases, J lost 0 bases, and 9 bases lay in between. This CDR3 is built from 14 residues. Germline values: CDR1 MRHNA, CDR2 SNTAGT. The CDR3 region is CASSEGTASYEQYF. CDR3 nucleotide sequence: TGTGCCAGCAGTGAAGGGACGGCCTCCTACGAGCAGTACTTC.

This chain connects TRBV27 to TRBJ1-6, with 7 bases identical to TRBD1. Germline CDR1 MNHEY, CDR2 SMNVEV (reference sequence). The J segment lost 9 bases and the V segment lost 0 bases, leaving 5 bases of the junction unmatched. The CDR3 runs 15 residues. CDR3 coding DNA: TGTGCCAGCAGTTTATCCGGGACAGAGACTTCACCCCTCCACTTT. Protein product: CASSLSGTETSPLHF.

The chain carries TRBV6-2 or TRBV6-3 and TRBJ2-1; TRBD1 agrees at 7 bases. Per germline, CDR1 MNHEY and CDR2 SVGEGT. The trim removed 0 bases at V and 12 bases at J, leaving 5 bases unmatched. The CDR3 runs to 13 residues. The CDR3 DNA sequence: TGTGCCAGCAGTTACTCCCACGAGGGGGCGCAGTTCTTC. It encodes CASSYSHEGAQFF.

This chain joins TRBV3-1 and TRBJ1-2; 8 bases are a match to TRBD1. CDR1 and CDR2 from the germline V gene are LGHDT and YNNKEL (reference sequence). The V gene end was trimmed by 1 base and the J gene end by 3 bases; junction bases not matched to a gene: 1. The CDR3 is made up of 14 amino acids. The CDR3 is CASSQGTGYYGYTF. In DNA form, the CDR3 reads TGTGCCAGCAGCCAAGGGACAGGGTACTATGGCTACACCTTC. The full variable domain, with the rest looked up from reference TRBV3-1 and TRBJ1-2, is DTAVSQTPKYLVTQMGNDKSIKCEQNLGHDTMYWYKQDSKKFLKIMFSYNNKELIINETVPNRFSPKSPDKAHLNLHINSLELGDSAVYFCASSQGTGYYGYTFGSGTRLTVV.

This chain connects TRBV5-4 to TRBJ2-3, with TRBD2 identical over 7 bases. Germline loops: CDR1 SGHNT, CDR2 YYREEE (reference sequence). CDR3 length equals 15 residues. V lost 5 bases and J lost 0; bases outside the gene matches: 6. CDR3 sequence: CASSTVGLSTDTQYF. The CDR3 nucleotides are TGTGCCAGCAGTACGGTGGGACTAAGCACAGATACGCAGTATTTT.

The V gene is TRBV11-3, the J gene TRBJ1-1; perhaps TRBD1 as D (5 bases). This CDR3 contains 13 residues. CDR1 SGHNT and CDR2 YENEEA come from the germline V gene. V shed 5 bases and J shed 11 bases, with 18 bases lying between them. CDR3 loop: CASSLLRGSAAFF. The CDR3, as DNA: TGTGCCAGCAGCCTTCTGAGGGGTAGTGCCGCTTTCTTT. The complete variable domain, with remaining parts taken from reference TRBV11-3 and TRBJ1-1, reads EAGVVQSPRYKIIEKKQPVAFWCNPISGHNTLYWYLQNLGQGPELLIRYENEEAVDDSQLPKDRFSAERLKGVDSTLKIQPAELGDSAVYLCASSLLRGSAAFFGQGTRLTVV.